The entry below describes one T cell receptor beta chain. What it recognizes is unknown. At one boundary the junction diverges from the germline segment, which might be a read error. The sample comes from a study of OX40 agonist ivuxolimab in advanced cancers. Study in general: It was ivuxolimab, an agonistic anti-OX40 (CD134) antibody, that patients were treated with. Study-wide points: Some patients who did not respond also had low normalized T-cell clonal expansion. Patients with a partial response at 0.1-3.0 mg/kg had among the lowest clonal expansion.

Sampling times: baseline, cycle 4 day 1, cycle 7 day 1. The CDR3 consists of 14 residues. Germline CDR1 and CDR2: MNHEY and SMNVEV (reference sequence). Method: immunoSEQ multiplex PCR; TCRdb's copy keeps in-frame clones and lacks some. Among 70,000 to 95,000 clones, 70% to 90% were seen once, and the ten largest hold under 2.5%. The chain links TRBV27 to TRBJ2-2; 7 bases match TRBD2. The sequence derives from an adult with an advanced solid tumor such as melanoma, head and neck, liver or kidney cancer. Sequencing was performed on CD4+ or CD8+ T cells sorted from blood, taken in a trial of the OX40 agonist ivuxolimab. The CDR3, as DNA: TGTGCCAGCACGGGAGCGGGGTTCACCCGGGAGCTGTTTTTT. This encodes CASTGAGFTRELFF.